A selection of T cell receptor beta chains follows, all from one sample in a study of blood T cell repertoires in COVID-19. Sequenced by immunoSEQ multiplex PCR; TCRdb stores in-frame clones only, minus some. The sample lists over 100,000 clones; over 70% were seen once. Material: peripheral blood. The receptors were gathered from a man in his forties or fifties with active COVID-19. Both conserved end residues are part of each CDR3. Fields, in order: CDR3 length, J gene, V gene, clone size, D gene, CDR3 protein, CDR3 DNA. The D gene is left open where the match is weak. Size values are once, few and many counts, or a class for expanded clones, and some rows have none.

17,TRBJ1-2,TRBV6-2/TRBV6-3,-,TRBD1,CASSYLRGKGQGYGYTF,TGTGCCAGCAGTTACCTACGAGGAAAGGGACAGGGCTATGGCTACACCTTC
15,TRBJ2-3,TRBV5-8,-,-,CASSFGRRGVDTQYF,TGTGCCAGCAGCTTTGGTAGGAGGGGAGTAGATACGCAGTATTTT
14,TRBJ1-6,TRBV27,-,-,CASSLGGDNSPLHF,TGTGCCAGCAGTTTGGGGGGAGATAATTCACCCCTCCACTTT
14,TRBJ1-1,TRBV5-5,-,TRBD1,CASSQYRGNTEAFF,TGTGCCAGCAGCCAGTACAGGGGGAACACTGAAGCTTTCTTT
14,TRBJ1-1,TRBV11-3,-,-,CASSLGRGNTEAFF,TGTGCCAGCAGTCTAGGTAGGGGGAACACTGAAGCTTTCTTT
13,TRBJ2-5,TRBV7-2,-,TRBD1,CASRNDRGQNPYF,TGTGCCAGCAGGAATGACAGGGGGCAGAATCCGTACTTC
18,TRBJ2-5,TRBV11-2,-,TRBD2,CASSYGLAGFPGGETQYF,TGTGCCAGCAGCTACGGTCTAGCGGGGTTCCCCGGGGGCGAGACCCAGTACTTC
14,TRBJ1-5,TRBV6-5,-,-,CASRRGARNQPQHF,TGTGCCAGCAGACGGGGGGCAAGAAATCAGCCCCAGCATTTT
14,TRBJ2-5,TRBV7-2,-,-,CASSSTRGIETQYF,TGTGCCAGCAGCTCAACTAGAGGCATAGAGACCCAGTACTTC
14,TRBJ2-7,TRBV4-2,-,-,CASSQDHRSYEQYF,TGTGCCAGCAGCCAAGATCACAGGTCCTACGAGCAGTACTTC
13,TRBJ2-3,TRBV2,-,-,CASLTSSTDTQYF,TGTGCCAGCTTGACTTCTAGCACAGATACGCAGTATTTT
14,TRBJ2-2,TRBV2,-,-,CASKRGTNTGELFF,TGTGCCAGCAAGAGAGGCACGAACACCGGGGAGCTGTTTTTT
14,TRBJ2-7,TRBV3-1/TRBV3-2,-,-,CASSQDTSPGEQYF,TGTGCCAGCAGCCAAGACACTTCTCCCGGGGAGCAGTACTTC
16,TRBJ1-3,TRBV15,few,-,CATSRDSPNSGNTIYF,TGTGCCACCAGCAGAGATAGCCCTAACTCTGGAAACACCATATATTTT
14,TRBJ1-1,TRBV10-3,-,TRBD1,CAIRSGQGSPEAFF,TGTGCCATCAGAAGTGGACAGGGGAGCCCTGAAGCTTTCTTT
15,TRBJ1-5,TRBV5-6,-,TRBD1,CASSLGTGGDQPQHF,TGTGCCAGCAGCTTGGGGACAGGGGGCGATCAGCCCCAGCATTTT
14,TRBJ2-7,TRBV5-1,-,TRBD1,CASSDPGQGSEQYF,TGCGCCAGCAGCGATCCGGGACAGGGGTCCGAGCAGTACTTC